This TCR beta chain was recovered during a study of T cell repertoires in cytomegalovirus infection. The overall study: Alongside well-studied HLA-B-restricted CMV epitopes, recently identified HLA-C-restricted CMV epitopes were also used.

Using its own MiXCR run on the reads, TCRdb lists one record per CDR3 protein. The table shows 380,000 or so distinct CDR3 sequences, with about 32% occurring only once. Overall study findings and caveats: The study identified carriers of CMV plus the relevant HLA from cumulative public TCR beta family frequency. The ex vivo response was dominated by HLA-C-restricted CMV-specific TCR beta clonotypes.

V trimming: 4 bases; J trimming: 4 bases; junction bases outside the gene matches: 5. This CDR3 is 14 amino acids long. The germline gives CDR1 LNHDA, CDR2 SQIVND (reference sequence). Remarks on this clonotype: Its antigen remains unidentified.

The rearrangement uses TRBV19 and TRBJ1-2; 8 bases align to TRBD1. The clonotype was recovered from a human donor in good health (CMV status not recorded). Some clones in this sample may be carry-over from other donors' samples. The starting material was cultured PBMCs, obtained from culture after CMV antigen stimulation. The CDR3 loop is CASSRGQESYGYTF. CDR3 sequence (DNA): TGTGCCAGTAGTAGGGGACAGGAAAGCTATGGCTACACCTTC. Full variable domain (outside the CDR3, taken from reference TRBV19 and TRBJ1-2): DGGITQSPKYLFRKEGQNVTLSCEQNLNHDAMYWYRQDPGQGLRLIYYSQIVNDFQKGDIAEGYSVSREKKESFPLTVTSAQKNPTAFYLCASSRGQESYGYTFGSGTRLTVV.